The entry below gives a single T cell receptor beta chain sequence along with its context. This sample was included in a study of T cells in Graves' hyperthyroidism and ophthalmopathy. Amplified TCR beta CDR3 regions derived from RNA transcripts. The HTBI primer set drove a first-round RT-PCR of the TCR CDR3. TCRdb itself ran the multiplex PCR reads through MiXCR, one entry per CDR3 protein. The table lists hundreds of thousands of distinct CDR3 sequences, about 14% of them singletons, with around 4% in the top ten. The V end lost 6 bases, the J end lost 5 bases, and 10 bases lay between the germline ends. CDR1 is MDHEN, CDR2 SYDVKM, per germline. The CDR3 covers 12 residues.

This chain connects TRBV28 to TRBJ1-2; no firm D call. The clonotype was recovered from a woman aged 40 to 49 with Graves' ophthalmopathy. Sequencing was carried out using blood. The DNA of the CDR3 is TGTGCCAGCAGGTCCATAGGTTATGGCTACACCTTC. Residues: CASRSIGYGYTF.